This record covers a single T cell receptor beta chain. The data were obtained in a study of beta chain features in type 1 diabetes. About the research overall: Examination covered around 100 million sorted cells spanning all samples.

What was sequenced were expressed TCRB transcripts, since all of the isolated RNA had been reverse transcribed. Sequenced by immunoSEQ multiplex PCR; TCRdb stores in-frame clones only, minus some. Of 350,000 to 450,000 clones in the sample, more than 11% were seen once. In germline, CDR1 is MGHRA, CDR2 YSYEKL. V lost 1 base and J lost 0; bases outside the gene matches: 4. This CDR3 contains 19 residues. The chain carries TRBV4-1 and TRBJ2-6; TRBD2 aligns across 12 bases. The sequence was obtained from a man younger than 40 in good health. The sequenced material came from naive CD4+ T cells from blood. Here the CDR3 reads CASSQAPSGRASGANVLTF. CDR3 in DNA: TGCGCCAGCAGCCAAGCCCCTAGCGGGAGGGCCTCTGGGGCCAACGTCCTGACTTTC.